The 21 T cell receptor beta chains presented below share a single source sample, sequenced in a study of T cells in Graves' hyperthyroidism and ophthalmopathy. What was amplified from RNA transcripts were TCR beta CDR3 regions. The HTBI set primed first-round TCR CDR3 RT-PCR. TCRdb fed the multiplex PCR reads into MiXCR, producing one record per CDR3 protein. Of over 450,000 distinct CDR3 sequences in the sample, 13% to 15% were seen once. The sample consisted of blood. The receptors stem from a woman between 18 and 29 years old with Graves' hyperthyroidism.

This clonotype was seen a handful of times. The chain uses TRBV7-9 and TRBJ1-1; perhaps TRBD1 as D (5 bases). The germline gives CDR1 SEHNR, CDR2 FQNEAQ (reference sequence). Deletions cut 3 bases from V and 0 bases from J, with 11 bases between. There are 15 residues in the CDR3. CDR3 bases: TGTGCCAGCAGCTTCCTCCAGGGATTGAACACTGAAGCTTTCTTT. Its protein product is CASSFLQGLNTEAFF.

This clonotype turned up a few times. A read error is possible here, since a much larger clone lies one base away. CDR3 region: CASSLGSRYYNEQFF. CDR3 nucleotide sequence: TGTGCCAGCAGCTTAGGATCAAGATACTACAATGAGCAGTTCTTC. V usage is TRBV7-2 and J usage is TRBJ2-1; no firm D call. The CDR3 contains 15 residues. Germline CDR1 reads SGHTA; CDR2 reads FQGNSA. The V gene lost 1 base and the J gene lost 3 bases, with 10 bases spanning the gap.

The chain is built from TRBV7-2 and TRBJ1-5; 7 bases line up with TRBD1. This CDR3 is built from 14 residues. With V trimmed by 3 bases and J by 6 bases, 5 bases remained unmatched. The germline V gene encodes CDR1 SGHTA and CDR2 FQGNSA. CDR3 sequence (DNA): TGTGCCAGCAGCTTGGGCAGGGGGGCTCAGCCCCAGCATTTT. Protein product: CASSLGRGAQPQHF.

This clonotype was seen only a few times. The chain uses TRBV14 and TRBJ1-2; possibly TRBD1 for D (6 bases). Trimming shortened V by 0 bases and J by 5 bases, and 10 bases separated the two germline ends. The CDR3 consists of 14 residues. Germline V lookup: CDR1 SGHDN, CDR2 FVKESK. The CDR3 DNA follows: TGTGCCAGCAGCCAAGAGCTGGGGACATATGGCTACACCTTC. Encoded protein: CASSQELGTYGYTF.

The sample holds many counts of this clonotype. The gene calls are TRBV7-9 and TRBJ1-2; maybe TRBD1 (5 bases). The CDR3 runs to 15 residues. CDR1 SEHNR and CDR2 FQNEAQ come from the germline V gene (reference sequence). Trimming took 5 bases from V and 4 from J, leaving 17 bases between them. The CDR3 reads CASSPQGGAFYGYTF. CDR3 bases: TGTGCCAGCAGCCCCCAAGGTGGGGCATTCTATGGCTACACCTTC.

This chain connects TRBV10-3 to TRBJ1-6; 9 bases map to TRBD1. Germline CDR1 and CDR2: ENHRY and SYGVKD. The ends lost 11 bases at V and 7 bases at J; junction bases unmatched: 12. This CDR3 region has 15 residues. Here the CDR3 reads CAAQQGQGQNSPLHF. The CDR3 DNA is TGTGCCGCCCAACAGGGACAGGGTCAAAATTCACCCCTCCACTTT.

In this sample, this clonotype turned up many times. The gene calls are TRBV3-1 and TRBJ2-7, with 9 bases that match TRBD1. CDR1 and CDR2 from the germline V gene are LGHDT and YNNKEL (reference sequence). V dropped 4 bases and J dropped 5; count of bases not matched to a gene: 9. There are 15 residues in the CDR3. The CDR3 is CASSPHRDRDHEQYF. DNA for the CDR3: TGTGCCAGCAGCCCGCACCGGGACAGGGACCACGAGCAGTACTTC.

This clonotype was detected ten times or more. The chain is built from TRBV9 and TRBJ2-3; D unresolved. This CDR3 contains 12 residues. V was clipped by 0 bases and J by 3 bases, with 2 bases between them. Looked up from germline, CDR1 is SGDLS and CDR2 is YYNGEE. CDR3 in DNA: TGTGCCAGCAGCGTAGTTACAGATACGCAGTATTTT. This translates into CASSVVTDTQYF.

In its sample, this clonotype was seen many times. Mismatch with germline at one junction end may stem from a read error. This rearrangement joins TRBV7-3 to TRBJ2-5, with 9 positions matching TRBD2. CDR3 length: 15 residues. The V gene's germline CDR1 is SGHTA and CDR2 FQGTGA. CDR3 protein: CTSSLSGSRSETQYF. The DNA for the CDR3 is TGTACCAGCAGCCTTAGCGGGAGCCGTTCAGAGACCCAGTACTTC.

This clonotype was seen repeatedly, ten times or more. This chain links TRBV14 with TRBJ2-1; 16 nucleotides match TRBD2. This CDR3 has 20 residues. Per germline, CDR1 SGHDN and CDR2 FVKESK. Trimming at V came to 4 bases and at J to 3 bases, leaving 12 bases not matched to a gene. The CDR3 protein is CASSPLVGLAGGPHYNEQFF. CDR3 coding DNA: TGTGCCAGCAGCCCCTTGGTGGGACTAGCGGGAGGGCCCCACTACAATGAGCAGTTCTTC.

This clonotype appeared many times. V gene TRBV7-9 combines with J gene TRBJ2-5; unclear D gene. The V gene lost 5 bases and the J gene lost 2 bases, with 6 bases spanning the gap. The length of the CDR3 is 12 residues. Germline CDR1 is SEHNR and CDR2 is FQNEAQ (reference sequence). The CDR3 is CASSTGQETQYF. The CDR3 DNA reads TGTGCCAGCAGCACCGGGCAAGAGACCCAGTACTTC.

This clonotype was counted many times. The chain links TRBV7-3 to TRBJ2-7; D gene unclear. Trimming left V 9 bases short and J 1 base short, with 7 bases between. The length of the CDR3 is 11 residues. Germline CDR1 reads SGHTA; CDR2 reads FQGTGA. CDR3 DNA sequence: TGTGCCAGACCCGTATCCTACGAGCAGTACGTC. Translating gives CARPVSYEQYV.

Many counts were recorded for this clonotype. The chain is built from TRBV7-9 and TRBJ1-1; maybe TRBD1 (5 bases). Germline CDR1 reads SEHNR; CDR2 reads FQNEAQ (reference sequence). This CDR3 has 16 residues. Between the trimmed V and J ends, which lost 2 bases and 11 bases, there was a span of 24 bases. In DNA, the CDR3 is TGTGCCAGCAGCTTAAGGGGTCGGGTTGGCGATGAAAAGGCTTTCTTT. Protein sequence: CASSLRGRVGDEKAFF.

This clonotype was observed at least ten times. J is TRBJ1-2 and V is TRBV9, with 9 positions matching TRBD1. The CDR3 runs 14 residues. Looked up from germline, CDR1 is SGDLS and CDR2 is YYNGEE. V gave up 3 bases and J gave up 8 bases; unmatched junction bases: 8. The DNA of the CDR3 is TGTGCCAGCAGCGAACTACAGGGGGCTGGAGGCTACACCTTC. Translating it yields CASSELQGAGGYTF.

The table lists this clonotype with many counts. The rearrangement joins TRBV6-4 to TRBJ1-4; 8 bases are a match to TRBD1. The germline gives CDR1 MRHNA, CDR2 SNTAGT. This CDR3 contains 14 residues. The J segment lost 4 bases and the V segment lost 7 bases, leaving 5 bases of the junction unmatched. The DNA of the CDR3 is TGTGCCAGCACGAAAGACAGGGGTAATGAAAAACTGTTTTTT. Translation gives CASTKDRGNEKLFF.

This clonotype was recorded at least ten times. The chain employs TRBV12-3 or TRBV12-4 and TRBJ2-3; 8 bases map to TRBD2. V trimming: 6 bases; J trimming: 3 bases; junction bases outside the gene matches: 5. This CDR3 spans 14 amino acids. The CDR3 region is CASSLAGGTDTQYF. The CDR3 DNA is TGTGCCAGCAGCTTGGCGGGAGGTACAGATACGCAGTATTTT.

This clonotype appeared a few times. The J gene is TRBJ2-1, the V gene TRBV30; no firm D call. CDR1 is GTSNPN, CDR2 SVGIG, per germline (reference sequence). This CDR3 region has 16 residues. The germline V and J ends were trimmed by 1 base and 6 bases, with 19 bases remaining between them. The CDR3 DNA sequence: TGTGCCTGGAGTGGGGCCCGGGCCCTATCGGGCAATGAGCAGTTCTTC. This encodes CAWSGARALSGNEQFF.

This clonotype was seen repeatedly, ten times or more. This chain connects TRBV18 to TRBJ2-7; weak D call: TRBD1 (6 bases). The CDR3 extends over 17 amino acids. Trimming shortened V by 1 base and J by 2 bases, and 18 bases separated the two germline ends. Germline assignment: CDR1 KGHSH and CDR2 LQKENI. The CDR3 here is CASSPLLPRQEPYEQYV. The CDR3 DNA reads as TGTGCCAGCTCACCACTCCTGCCGCGACAGGAGCCCTACGAGCAGTACGTC.

The chain is built from TRBV5-5 and TRBJ2-1; D remains ambiguous. The CDR3 sequence is 14 residues long. The V end lost 6 bases, the J end lost 5 bases, and 15 bases lay between the germline ends. The germline V gene encodes CDR1 SGHKS and CDR2 YYEKEE (reference sequence). Here the CDR3 DNA reads TGTGCCAGCACCCCCACCGGCCGGAACAATGAGCAGTTCTTC. This translates into CASTPTGRNNEQFF.

This clonotype was counted at least ten times. The CDR3 reads CASSYFQGLGFPQPQHF. CDR3 nucleotide sequence: TGTGCCAGCAGTTACTTTCAGGGGTTGGGCTTTCCTCAGCCCCAGCATTTT. V usage is TRBV6-5 and J usage is TRBJ1-5, with TRBD1 as a possible D gene (6 bases). The CDR3 is 17 residues long. V was trimmed by 1 base and J by 6 bases, leaving 19 bases between them. CDR1 is MNHEY and CDR2 is SVGAGI in the germline V gene.

This clonotype was counted ten times or more. The rearrangement links TRBV29-1 to TRBJ2-5; no reliable D call. Germline lookup yields CDR1 SQVTM and CDR2 ANQGSEA. The CDR3 has 13 residues. The V and J ends lost 2 bases and 2 bases respectively, with 9 bases between them. The CDR3 reads CSVEYARQETQYF. CDR3 nucleotide sequence: TGCAGCGTTGAATATGCGCGGCAAGAGACCCAGTACTTC.